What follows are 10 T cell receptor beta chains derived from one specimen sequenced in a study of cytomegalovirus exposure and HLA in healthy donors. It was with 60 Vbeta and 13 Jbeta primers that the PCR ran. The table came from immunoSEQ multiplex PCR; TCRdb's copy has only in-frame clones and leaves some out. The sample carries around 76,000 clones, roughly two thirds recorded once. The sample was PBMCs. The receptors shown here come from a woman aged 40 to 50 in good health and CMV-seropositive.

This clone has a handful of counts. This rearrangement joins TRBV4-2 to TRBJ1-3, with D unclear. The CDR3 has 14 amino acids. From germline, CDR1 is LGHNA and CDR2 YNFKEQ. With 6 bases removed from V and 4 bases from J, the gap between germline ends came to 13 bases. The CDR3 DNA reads TGTGCCAGCAGGTCACCAAGCGAGGGAAACACCATATATTTT. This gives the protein CASRSPSEGNTIYF.

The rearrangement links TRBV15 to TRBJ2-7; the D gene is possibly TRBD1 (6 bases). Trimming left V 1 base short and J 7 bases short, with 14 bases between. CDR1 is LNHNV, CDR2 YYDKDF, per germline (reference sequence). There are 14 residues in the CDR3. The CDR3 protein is CATSRATGLGEQYF. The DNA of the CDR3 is TGTGCCACCAGCAGAGCTACAGGGCTAGGAGAGCAGTACTTC.

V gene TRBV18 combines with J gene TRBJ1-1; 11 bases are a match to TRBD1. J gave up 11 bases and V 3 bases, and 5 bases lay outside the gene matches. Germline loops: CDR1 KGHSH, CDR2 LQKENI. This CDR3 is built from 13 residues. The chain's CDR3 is CASSPGQGVKAFF. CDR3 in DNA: TGTGCCAGCTCACCGGGACAGGGGGTGAAGGCTTTCTTT.

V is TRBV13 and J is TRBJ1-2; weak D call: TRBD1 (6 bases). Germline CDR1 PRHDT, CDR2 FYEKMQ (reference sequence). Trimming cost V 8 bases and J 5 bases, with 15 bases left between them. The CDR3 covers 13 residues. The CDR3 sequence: CASSRDRRYGYTF. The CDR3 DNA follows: TGTGCCAGCTCGAGAGACAGGAGGTATGGCTACACCTTC.

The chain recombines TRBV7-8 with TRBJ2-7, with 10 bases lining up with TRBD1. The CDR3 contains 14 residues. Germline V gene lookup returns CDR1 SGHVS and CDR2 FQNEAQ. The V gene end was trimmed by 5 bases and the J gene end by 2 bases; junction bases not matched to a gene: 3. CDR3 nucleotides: TGTGCCAGCAGCATGACAGGGGGCGCCTACGAGCAGTACTTC. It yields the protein CASSMTGGAYEQYF.

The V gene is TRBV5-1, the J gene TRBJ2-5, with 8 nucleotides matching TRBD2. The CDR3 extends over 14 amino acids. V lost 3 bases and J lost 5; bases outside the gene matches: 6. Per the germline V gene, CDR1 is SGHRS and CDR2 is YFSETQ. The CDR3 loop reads CASSSLLAAETQYF. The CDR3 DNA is TGCGCCAGCAGCTCCCTACTAGCGGCGGAGACCCAGTACTTC.

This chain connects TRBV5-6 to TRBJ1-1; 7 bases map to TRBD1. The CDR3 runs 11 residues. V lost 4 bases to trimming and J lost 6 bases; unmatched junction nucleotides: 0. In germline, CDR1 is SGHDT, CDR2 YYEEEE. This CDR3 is CASSQGAEAFF. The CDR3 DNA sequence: TGTGCCAGCAGCCAGGGGGCTGAAGCTTTCTTT.

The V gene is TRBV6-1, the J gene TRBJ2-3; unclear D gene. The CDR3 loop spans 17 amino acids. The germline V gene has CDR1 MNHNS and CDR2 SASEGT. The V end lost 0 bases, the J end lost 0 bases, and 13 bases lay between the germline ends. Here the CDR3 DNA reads TGTGCCAGCAGTGAAGCCCCAGGTCTCTCTAGCACAGATACGCAGTATTTT. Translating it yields CASSEAPGLSSTDTQYF.

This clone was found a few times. For the CDR3, the DNA is TGTGCTAGTGGTTTGGAATTAGCGGTGGGGGAAGAGACCCAGTACTTC. It is translated as CASGLELAVGEETQYF. The chain carries TRBV12-5 and TRBJ2-5, with a weak D call TRBD2 (6 bases). The CDR3 spans 16 residues. Trimming cost V 1 base and J 3 bases, with 15 bases left between them. Germline CDR1 LGHNT, CDR2 FRNRAP. The full variable domain, rest sourced from reference TRBV12-5 and TRBJ2-5, is DARVTQTPRHKVTEMGQEVTMRCQPILGHNTVFWYRQTMMQGLELLAYFRNRAPLDDSGMPKDRFSAEMPDATLATLKIQPSEPRDSAVYFCASGLELAVGEETQYFGPGTRLLVL.

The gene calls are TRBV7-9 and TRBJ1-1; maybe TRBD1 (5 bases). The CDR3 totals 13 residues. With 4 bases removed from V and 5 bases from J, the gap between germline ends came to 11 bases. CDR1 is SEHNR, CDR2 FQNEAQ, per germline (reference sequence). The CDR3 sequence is CASSSTGKTEAFF. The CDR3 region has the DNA TGTGCCAGCAGCTCTACAGGAAAAACTGAAGCTTTCTTT.